The clone carrying this TCR beta chain was detected only once. Its specificity is not known. The data originate from a study of blood T cells in healthy people across ages. Study outcomes and limitations: Long-lived donors had more naive CD4+ cells and higher diversity than aged donors.

The length of the CDR3 is 18 residues. PCR was performed a second time for about 7 to 11 cycles using a sample-barcoded 5' primer and a J-beta primer mix. TCRdb used MiXCR to reprocess the 5' RACE reads, holding one entry per CDR3 protein. The sample includes just over 800,000 distinct CDR3 sequences, around 62% seen only once; the top ten take about a quarter. The sample was blood. The chain combines TRBV21-1 with TRBJ1-5; the tabulated D call, TRBD1, remains unverified against the DNA. TRBV21-1 counts as a pseudogene. The origin of this receptor is a man aged 25 to 40 in good health. CDR3 in amino acids: CASSKHLWGDESNQPQHF. The CDR3 DNA follows: TGTGCCAGCAGCAAACACTTATGGGGGGATGAAAGCAATCAGCCCCAGCATTTT.